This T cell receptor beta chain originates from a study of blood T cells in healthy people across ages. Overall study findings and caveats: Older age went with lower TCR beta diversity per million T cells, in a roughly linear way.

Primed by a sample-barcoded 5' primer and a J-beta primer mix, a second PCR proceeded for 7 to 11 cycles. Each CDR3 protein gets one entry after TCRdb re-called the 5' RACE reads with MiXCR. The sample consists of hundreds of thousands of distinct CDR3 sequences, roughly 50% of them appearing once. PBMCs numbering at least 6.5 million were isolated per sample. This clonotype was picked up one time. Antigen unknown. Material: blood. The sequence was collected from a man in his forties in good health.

The CDR3 region is CASSSGDFREQYF. The CDR3 nucleotides are TGTGCCAGCAGCTCCGGGGACTTCCGCGAGCAGTACTTC. The genes are TRBV11-2 and TRBJ2-7; the D gene is possibly TRBD2 (6 bases). The V gene's germline CDR1 is SGHAT and CDR2 FQNNGV. Trimming removed 4 bases at V and 6 bases at J, with 13 bases between. The CDR3 runs 13 residues.